These 8 T cell receptor beta chains were all obtained from the same sample, sequenced in a study of blood T cell repertoires in COVID-19. The repertoire was sequenced with immunoSEQ multiplex PCR; TCRdb's copy has only in-frame clones and lacks some. The sample records roughly 300,000 clones, approximately 87% being singletons. The sample taken for sequencing was PBMCs or T cells enriched from blood (not recorded which). The receptors come from a woman in her thirties who had recovered from COVID-19.

This chain connects TRBV6-5 to TRBJ1-5, with D possibly matching TRBD1 (6 bases). This CDR3 has 13 residues. Between the trimmed V and J ends, which lost 4 bases and 6 bases, there was a span of 10 bases. Germline CDR1 reads MNHEY; CDR2 reads SVGAGI. The CDR3 DNA sequence: TGTGCCAGCAGTTCCAGGGGTGGTCAGCCCCAGCATTTT. Translated, it gives CASSSRGGQPQHF.

This clone was seen only a few times. The chain combines TRBV28 with TRBJ2-1, with TRBD2 matching 8 bases. With V trimmed by 2 bases and J by 6 bases, 9 bases remained unmatched. The CDR3 covers 16 residues. Germline assignment: CDR1 MDHEN and CDR2 SYDVKM. CDR3 DNA: TGTGCCAGCAGTTTAAGTTACCGGGGGGGCTCCAATGAGCAGTTCTTC. Its translation is CASSLSYRGGSNEQFF. The variable domain in full, completed from reference TRBV28 and TRBJ2-1, reads DVKVTQSSRYLVKRTGEKVFLECVQDMDHENMFWYRQDPGLGLRLIYFSYDVKMKEKGDIPEGYSVSREKKERFSLILESASTNQTSMYLCASSLSYRGGSNEQFFGPGTRLTVL.

V and J are TRBV27 and TRBJ2-7; perhaps TRBD1 as D (5 bases). This CDR3 is built from 12 residues. The V gene lost 4 bases and the J gene lost 3 bases, with 7 bases spanning the gap. Germline V lookup: CDR1 MNHEY, CDR2 SMNVEV (reference sequence). The CDR3 spells CASSWGGYEQYF. The DNA for the CDR3 is TGTGCCAGCAGTTGGGGCGGCTACGAGCAGTACTTC.

The chain employs TRBV20-1 and TRBJ1-4; D gene uncertain. CDR3 length: 13 residues. CDR1 is DFQATT, CDR2 SNEGSKA, per germline (reference sequence). V lost 3 bases and J lost 6, with 11 bases in between. CDR3 sequence reads: CSASWGGDEKLFF. CDR3 DNA: TGCAGTGCTAGTTGGGGAGGTGATGAAAAACTGTTTTTT.

V usage is TRBV4-2 and J usage is TRBJ1-6; tentative D call: TRBD1 (6 bases). The V end lost 0 bases, the J end lost 11 bases, and 11 bases lay between the germline ends. The CDR3 consists of 14 residues. The germline CDR1 and CDR2 sequences are LGHNA and YNFKEQ. CDR3 loop: CASSQELGGAPLHF. The CDR3 DNA is TGTGCCAGCAGCCAAGAGTTAGGGGGGGCACCCCTCCACTTT.

The chain couples TRBV29-1 to TRBJ2-3, with D maybe TRBD1 (5 bases). The germline V and J ends were trimmed by 5 bases and 5 bases, with 14 bases remaining between them. The CDR3 covers 13 residues. CDR1 and CDR2 (germline): SQVTM, ANQGSEA. Written as DNA, the CDR3 is TGCAGCGTTTCGGTCGGGCAGGGAGATACGCAGTATTTT. Its protein is CSVSVGQGDTQYF.

For this clone: Distinct nucleotide sequences in the sample also encode this CDR3. The chain couples TRBV7-3 to TRBJ1-2; TRBD1 matches 9 bases. Germline CDR1 reads SGHTA; CDR2 reads FQGTGA. Unmatched junction bases numbered 2, after V lost 4 bases and J lost 5 bases. The CDR3 totals 13 residues. CDR3 nucleotides: TGTGCCAGCAGCTCCGGACAGGGGTATGGCTACACCTTC. It encodes CASSSGQGYGYTF.

The chain joins TRBV27 to TRBJ1-5; weak D call: TRBD1 (6 bases). V lost 5 bases, J lost 3 bases, and 11 bases lay in between. Per the germline V gene, CDR1 is MNHEY and CDR2 is SMNVEV (reference sequence). The CDR3 has 14 residues. CDR3 in amino acids: CASSTRQANQPQHF. As DNA, the CDR3 is TGTGCCAGCAGTACCCGACAGGCCAATCAGCCCCAGCATTTT.